The 9 T cell receptor beta chains in this list originate from one sample, sequenced in a study of T cell responses to AZD1222 COVID-19 vaccine. Clones were read by immunoSEQ multiplex PCR, and TCRdb kept only the in-frame ones, dropping some. The table shows about 180,000 clones, with about 86% occurring only once. This sample comprised peripheral blood, obtained 28 days after the second AZD1222 dose. Source of these receptors: an adult who received the AZD1222 COVID-19 vaccine.

The sample holds one count of this clone. This chain links TRBV9 with TRBJ1-2; TRBD1 agrees at 9 bases. CDR1 and CDR2 from the germline V gene are SGDLS and YYNGEE. The CDR3 is 17 amino acids. The trim removed 0 bases at V and 3 bases at J, leaving 9 bases unmatched. CDR3 in amino acids: CASSVGILRTGDYGYTF. The CDR3 DNA reads as TGTGCCAGCAGCGTAGGTATTTTACGGACAGGGGACTATGGCTACACCTTC.

V usage is TRBV11-1 and J usage is TRBJ2-7, with D perhaps matching TRBD1 (7 bases). The CDR3 is 16 residues long. Germline V gene sequence: CDR1 SGHAT, CDR2 FQDESV (reference sequence). Trimming left V 7 bases short and J 6 bases short, with 25 bases between. The CDR3 region is CASTPWGDSQVGEQYF. The CDR3 DNA follows: TGTGCCAGCACACCCTGGGGGGACAGCCAGGTCGGCGAGCAGTACTTC.

This clone has a handful of counts. V is TRBV6-1 and J is TRBJ1-1; 7 bases map to TRBD1. CDR3 size: 15 residues. V dropped 0 bases and J dropped 7; count of bases not matched to a gene: 8. Looked up from germline, CDR1 is MNHNS and CDR2 is SASEGT. DNA of the CDR3: TGTGCCAGCAGTGAAGCACTTTCGGGACAGCATGAAGCTTTCTTT. This codes for CASSEALSGQHEAFF.

The chain joins TRBV7-2 to TRBJ2-5; D might be TRBD1 (5 bases). CDR1 and CDR2 (germline): SGHTA, FQGNSA. The CDR3 runs 13 residues. The V gene lost 2 bases and the J gene lost 6 bases, with 10 bases spanning the gap. For the CDR3, the DNA is TGTGCCAGCAGCTTACCACAGGTCAAGACCCAGTACTTC. The encoded protein is CASSLPQVKTQYF.

The chain links TRBV5-1 to TRBJ1-6; the D is unclear. The V gene's germline CDR1 is SGHRS and CDR2 YFSETQ. CDR3 length: 15 residues. V was shortened by 0 bases and J by 7 bases, with 11 bases between the two germline ends. The CDR3 nucleotides are TGCGCCAGCAGCTTGGTCGGGGTGGGGAATTCACCCCTCCACTTT. Protein sequence: CASSLVGVGNSPLHF.

J is TRBJ2-6 and V is TRBV7-2; no reliable D call. This CDR3 is 15 amino acids long. Germline V lookup: CDR1 SGHTA, CDR2 FQGNSA. V dropped 8 bases and J dropped 0 bases, with 11 bases sitting between them. The CDR3 loop reads CASSKDISGANVLTF. In DNA, the CDR3 is TGTGCCAGCTCCAAGGATATCTCTGGGGCCAACGTCCTGACTTTC.

The chain recombines TRBV19 with TRBJ1-3; no clear D gene. The V gene lost 1 base and the J gene lost 1 base, with 5 bases spanning the gap. The CDR3 runs to 14 residues. The germline gives CDR1 LNHDA, CDR2 SQIVND (reference sequence). The CDR3 DNA reads as TGTGCCAGTAGTATAGGGGAGTCTGGAAACACCATATATTTT. Translation: CASSIGESGNTIYF.

V and J are TRBV5-1 and TRBJ2-3; 8 bases fit TRBD1. CDR1 is SGHRS, CDR2 YFSETQ, per germline. The J segment lost 0 bases and the V segment lost 4 bases, leaving 16 bases of the junction unmatched. The CDR3 has 19 amino acids. CDR3 amino acids: CASSRRGMTGAPSTDTQYF. The CDR3, as DNA: TGCGCCAGCAGCCGGAGGGGAATGACAGGGGCCCCTAGCACAGATACGCAGTATTTT.

This rearrangement joins TRBV6-6 to TRBJ1-2, with 7 bases lining up with TRBD1. The germline CDR1 and CDR2 sequences are MNHNY and SVGAGI (reference sequence). Trimming removed 6 bases from V and 2 bases from J; junction bases left unmatched: 3. This CDR3 has 13 residues. CDR3 sequence reads: CASSRGQNYGYTF. The CDR3 nucleotides read TGTGCCAGCAGCCGGGGACAGAACTATGGCTACACCTTC.